This record looks at one T cell receptor (beta chain) sequence and its context. Its antigen is unknown. Germline assignment: CDR1 SGHNT and CDR2 YYREEE (reference sequence). After removal of 5 bases from V and 4 bases from J, the junction contained 7 bases not matched to a gene. This CDR3 region has 15 residues. Sampling consisted of one heparinised blood draw per donor, averaging roughly 0.12 L. Naive, central memory, regulatory and stem cell-like memory cells within the CD4+ compartment were sorted using CD45RO/CCR7/CD25/CD127/CD95/CD27. This record belongs to a study of beta chain features in type 1 diabetes. The sequenced template was cDNA made from the entire isolated RNA. Clones were read by immunoSEQ multiplex PCR, and TCRdb kept only the in-frame ones, dropping some. The top ten clones hold over 2% of a sample with over 100,000 clones, around 15% of them seen once. Study-level results: The VDJ junctions of type 1 diabetes patients carried fewer insertions and more deletions. All four CD4+ subsets of Type 1 diabetes patients contained TCRB CDR3s that were moderately but significantly shorter. Comparison showed that naive, central memory and Treg TCRB repertoires appeared more similar among patients than among healthy donors.

Sequencing used central memory CD4+ T cells from blood. This sequence originates from a young man with type 1 diabetes. V is TRBV5-4 and J is TRBJ2-3; 10 bases line up with TRBD2. DNA for the CDR3: TGTGCCAGCAGGAGCGGGGGGGTGACGGCAGATACGCAGTATTTT. Protein product: CASRSGGVTADTQYF.